A single T cell receptor (beta chain) is shown here with its context. The germline gives CDR1 GTSNPN, CDR2 SVGIG (reference sequence). Trimming pared 7 bases from V and 1 base from J, leaving 10 bases between. The CDR3 covers 12 residues. Source study methods: Reference gene primer amplification gave nucleated cell count estimates. Profiling relied on immunoSEQ multiplex PCR, and the TCRdb table lists in-frame clones only, not all of them. V, J and clone size derive from that table, while D and trimming were established from the DNA sequence. The sample includes about 80,000 clones, 70% to 80% of them seen just once. The data derive from a study of blood T cell repertoires in COVID-19. Study background: The United States, Italy and Spain provided the acute and convalescent COVID-19 samples. From T cells, B-cell-depleted T cells, or PBMCs came the material, which was cDNA or gDNA.

V and J are TRBV30 and TRBJ1-2, with unresolved D. This receptor was obtained from a man in his 70s with active or convalescent COVID-19. Sequencing was carried out using peripheral blood. The CDR3 DNA follows: TGTGCCTCCCAAACGCGTAACTATGGCTACACCTTC. Its protein product is CASQTRNYGYTF.